The rows below give T cell receptor beta chains drawn from one sample of a study of CXCR4 blockade with PD-1 therapy in pancreatic cancer. Assay: immunoSEQ multiplex PCR; the TCRdb copy retains only in-frame clones and omits some. In the table there are over 15,000 clones, roughly 72% of which are singletons. Sequenced input: tumor tissue. The receptors originated from a human donor with pancreatic ductal adenocarcinoma. CDR3s include the opening cysteine and the closing phenylalanine or tryptophan. The order of the fields is CDR3 length, V gene, J gene, D gene, clone size, CDR3 protein, CDR3 DNA. D genes are given only for firm matches. Clone size is given for some rows only: seen once, a few or many times, or a class if the clone is expanded.

CDR3 length: 16
V gene: TRBV14
J gene: TRBJ2-1
D gene: NA
clone size: NA
CDR3 protein: CASSLLGAGLLNEQFF
CDR3 DNA: TGTGCCAGCAGCCTCCTAGGGGCGGGACTCCTCAATGAGCAGTTCTTC

CDR3 length: 16
V gene: TRBV29-1
J gene: TRBJ1-2
D gene: NA
clone size: once
CDR3 protein: CSVLKRQGLSRYGYTF
CDR3 DNA: TGCAGCGTCCTAAAACGGCAGGGGCTATCCCGCTATGGCTACACCTTC

CDR3 length: 16
V gene: TRBV15
J gene: TRBJ2-3
D gene: TRBD1
clone size: few
CDR3 protein: CATSRDRGQGRDTQYF
CDR3 DNA: TGTGCCACCAGCAGAGATAGGGGACAGGGACGAGATACGCAGTATTTT

CDR3 length: 16
V gene: TRBV19
J gene: TRBJ2-2
D gene: TRBD2
clone size: NA
CDR3 protein: CASTILAGAYTGELFF
CDR3 DNA: TGTGCCAGTACCATTCTAGCGGGTGCCTACACCGGGGAGCTGTTTTTT

CDR3 length: 14
V gene: TRBV30
J gene: TRBJ1-2
D gene: NA
clone size: NA
CDR3 protein: CAWTPGGRAWGYTF
CDR3 DNA: TGTGCCTGGACCCCCGGGGGGAGAGCCTGGGGCTACACCTTC

CDR3 length: 15
V gene: TRBV7-6
J gene: TRBJ1-3
D gene: NA
clone size: NA
CDR3 protein: CASSLAPRGGNTIYF
CDR3 DNA: TGTGCCAGCAGCTTAGCGCCCAGGGGTGGAAACACCATATATTTT

CDR3 length: 13
V gene: TRBV7-2
J gene: TRBJ2-3
D gene: NA
clone size: NA
CDR3 protein: CASSTDSTDTQYF
CDR3 DNA: TGTGCCAGCAGCACTGACAGCACAGATACGCAGTATTTT

CDR3 length: 15
V gene: TRBV30
J gene: TRBJ2-7
D gene: NA
clone size: NA
CDR3 protein: CAWSAPPGFNYEQYF
CDR3 DNA: TGTGCCTGGAGTGCCCCACCGGGGTTCAACTACGAGCAGTACTTC

CDR3 length: 20
V gene: TRBV15
J gene: TRBJ1-2
D gene: TRBD1
clone size: NA
CDR3 protein: CATSRDLLPGGGQLIGGYTF
CDR3 DNA: TGTGCCACCAGCAGAGATCTCCTTCCAGGGGGCGGGCAACTGATAGGTGGCTACACCTTC

CDR3 length: 14
V gene: TRBV19
J gene: TRBJ2-7
D gene: TRBD1
clone size: NA
CDR3 protein: CASSPGQGYGEQYF
CDR3 DNA: TGTGCCAGTAGTCCGGGACAGGGTTATGGGGAGCAGTACTTC

CDR3 length: 20
V gene: TRBV12-5
J gene: TRBJ1-6
D gene: TRBD1
clone size: NA
CDR3 protein: CASGLVVGQGVVSYNSPLHF
CDR3 DNA: TGTGCTAGTGGTTTGGTAGTAGGCCAGGGGGTAGTCTCCTATAATTCACCCCTCCACTTT

CDR3 length: 13
V gene: TRBV6-8
J gene: TRBJ2-3
D gene: NA
clone size: few
CDR3 protein: CASETRGWDTQYF
CDR3 DNA: TGTGCCAGCGAAACTAGAGGGTGGGATACGCAGTATTTT

CDR3 length: 14
V gene: TRBV18
J gene: TRBJ1-5
D gene: NA
clone size: NA
CDR3 protein: CASSPSSSNQPQHF
CDR3 DNA: TGTGCCAGCTCACCAAGCAGTAGCAATCAGCCCCAGCATTTT

CDR3 length: 15
V gene: TRBV18
J gene: TRBJ2-3
D gene: TRBD1
clone size: NA
CDR3 protein: CASSLDRDRTDTQYF
CDR3 DNA: TGTGCCAGCTCGCTCGACAGGGACCGCACAGATACGCAGTATTTT

CDR3 length: 15
V gene: TRBV29-1
J gene: TRBJ1-1
D gene: NA
clone size: NA
CDR3 protein: CSVPHRGGMNTEAFF
CDR3 DNA: TGCAGCGTTCCCCACCGGGGAGGTATGAACACTGAAGCTTTCTTT

CDR3 length: 13
V gene: TRBV19
J gene: TRBJ2-3
D gene: TRBD1
clone size: NA
CDR3 protein: CASSGTVTDTQYF
CDR3 DNA: TGTGCCAGTAGTGGGACAGTCACAGATACGCAGTATTTT

CDR3 length: 15
V gene: TRBV7-5
J gene: TRBJ1-1
D gene: NA
clone size: NA
CDR3 protein: CASSLEAGRNTEAFF
CDR3 DNA: TGTGCCAGCAGCTTAGAGGCAGGGAGGAACACTGAAGCTTTCTTT

CDR3 length: 14
V gene: TRBV4-1
J gene: TRBJ1-2
D gene: TRBD1
clone size: few
CDR3 protein: CASSQGTGSGGYTF
CDR3 DNA: TGCGCCAGCAGCCAAGGGACAGGGAGCGGTGGCTACACCTTC

CDR3 length: 14
V gene: TRBV28
J gene: TRBJ2-7
D gene: NA
clone size: NA
CDR3 protein: CASSSTGSGYEQYF
CDR3 DNA: TGTGCCAGCAGCTCTACGGGGTCCGGCTACGAGCAGTACTTC

CDR3 length: 16
V gene: TRBV29-1
J gene: TRBJ2-2
D gene: TRBD2
clone size: NA
CDR3 protein: CSVRTSGRVNTGELFF
CDR3 DNA: TGCAGCGTCAGGACTAGCGGGAGGGTTAACACCGGGGAGCTGTTTTTT

CDR3 length: 16
V gene: TRBV5-1
J gene: TRBJ1-4
D gene: NA
clone size: NA
CDR3 protein: CASSLAIDRQNEKLFF
CDR3 DNA: TGCGCCAGCAGCTTGGCCATCGACAGACAGAATGAAAAACTGTTTTTT

CDR3 length: 13
V gene: TRBV28
J gene: TRBJ2-5
D gene: NA
clone size: NA
CDR3 protein: CASSTPGRPSGYF
CDR3 DNA: TGTGCCAGCAGTACTCCGGGACGGCCTTCGGGGTACTTC

CDR3 length: 18
V gene: TRBV6-1
J gene: TRBJ1-2
D gene: TRBD1
clone size: few
CDR3 protein: CASSEALPGTGGHQGYIF
CDR3 DNA: TGTGCCAGCAGTGAAGCGCTTCCCGGGACAGGGGGCCATCAGGGCTACATCTTC

CDR3 length: 13
V gene: TRBV29-1
J gene: TRBJ2-1
D gene: NA
clone size: NA
CDR3 protein: CSGAGPSYNEQFF
CDR3 DNA: TGCAGCGGGGCGGGCCCCTCCTACAATGAGCAGTTCTTC

CDR3 length: 15
V gene: TRBV6-8
J gene: TRBJ1-5
D gene: TRBD1
clone size: once
CDR3 protein: CASTSGTGHNQPQHF
CDR3 DNA: TGTGCCAGCACTTCCGGGACAGGACACAATCAGCCCCAGCATTTT

CDR3 length: 14
V gene: TRBV19
J gene: TRBJ1-2
D gene: NA
clone size: NA
CDR3 protein: CASSPERINYGYTF
CDR3 DNA: TGTGCCAGTAGTCCCGAACGAATCAACTATGGCTACACCTTC

CDR3 length: 15
V gene: TRBV19
J gene: TRBJ1-2
D gene: TRBD1
clone size: NA
CDR3 protein: CASSRDRGRAYGYTF
CDR3 DNA: TGTGCCAGTAGTAGGGACAGGGGGCGCGCCTATGGCTACACCTTC

CDR3 length: 13
V gene: TRBV29-1
J gene: TRBJ2-1
D gene: NA
clone size: once
CDR3 protein: CSVGGLYVNEQFF
CDR3 DNA: TGCAGCGTTGGTGGGCTGTACGTCAATGAGCAGTTCTTC

CDR3 length: 15
V gene: TRBV11-3
J gene: TRBJ2-1
D gene: NA
clone size: NA
CDR3 protein: CASSLGSSPYNEQFF
CDR3 DNA: TGTGCCAGCAGCTTAGGCTCCTCGCCTTACAATGAGCAGTTCTTC

CDR3 length: 16
V gene: TRBV7-6
J gene: TRBJ2-3
D gene: TRBD2
clone size: NA
CDR3 protein: CASSPWTSGRTDTQYF
CDR3 DNA: TGTGCCAGCAGCCCCTGGACTAGCGGGAGAACAGATACGCAGTATTTT

CDR3 length: 15
V gene: TRBV19
J gene: TRBJ2-1
D gene: NA
clone size: once
CDR3 protein: CASSIGRGPYNEQFF
CDR3 DNA: TGTGCCAGTAGTATAGGGCGAGGACCCTACAATGAGCAGTTCTTC

CDR3 length: 15
V gene: TRBV28
J gene: TRBJ1-4
D gene: NA
clone size: NA
CDR3 protein: CASSLGTASGEKLFF
CDR3 DNA: TGTGCCAGCAGTTTAGGGACCGCGTCCGGGGAAAAACTGTTTTTT

CDR3 length: 12
V gene: TRBV19
J gene: TRBJ2-5
D gene: NA
clone size: NA
CDR3 protein: CASSMYQETQYF
CDR3 DNA: TGTGCCAGTAGTATGTACCAAGAGACCCAGTACTTC

CDR3 length: 15
V gene: TRBV11-3
J gene: TRBJ1-5
D gene: NA
clone size: NA
CDR3 protein: CASSSSTDSNQPQHF
CDR3 DNA: TGTGCCAGCAGCTCTTCGACAGATAGCAATCAGCCCCAGCATTTT

CDR3 length: 13
V gene: TRBV19
J gene: TRBJ1-2
D gene: NA
clone size: NA
CDR3 protein: CASSSPGSYGYTF
CDR3 DNA: TGTGCCAGTAGTAGCCCAGGATCCTATGGCTACACCTTC